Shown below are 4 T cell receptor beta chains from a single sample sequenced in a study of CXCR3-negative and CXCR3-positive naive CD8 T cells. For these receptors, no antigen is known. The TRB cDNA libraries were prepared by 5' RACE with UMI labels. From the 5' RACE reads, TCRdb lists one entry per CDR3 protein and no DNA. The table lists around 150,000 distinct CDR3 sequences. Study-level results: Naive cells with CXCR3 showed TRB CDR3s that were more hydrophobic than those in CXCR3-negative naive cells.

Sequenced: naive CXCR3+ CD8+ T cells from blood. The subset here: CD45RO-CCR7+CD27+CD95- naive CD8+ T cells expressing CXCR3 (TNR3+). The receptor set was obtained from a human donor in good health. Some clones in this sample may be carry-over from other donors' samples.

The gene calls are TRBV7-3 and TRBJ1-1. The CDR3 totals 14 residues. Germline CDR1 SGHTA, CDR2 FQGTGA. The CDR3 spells CASSLTGRGTEAFF.

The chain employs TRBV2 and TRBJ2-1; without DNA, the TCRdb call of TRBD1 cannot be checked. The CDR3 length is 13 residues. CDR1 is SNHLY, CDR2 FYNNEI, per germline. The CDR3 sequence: CASGGQDTNEQFF.

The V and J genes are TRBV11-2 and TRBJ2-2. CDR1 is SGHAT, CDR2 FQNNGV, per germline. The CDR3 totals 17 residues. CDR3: CASSLALWAPNTGELFF.

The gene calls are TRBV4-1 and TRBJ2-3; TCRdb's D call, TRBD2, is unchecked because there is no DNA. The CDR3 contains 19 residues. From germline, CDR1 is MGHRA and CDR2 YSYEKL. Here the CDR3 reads CASSQVPSGGTASTDTQYF.